These 20 T cell receptor beta chains were sequenced from one sample in a study of cytomegalovirus exposure and HLA in healthy donors. Method: immunoSEQ multiplex PCR; TCRdb's copy keeps in-frame clones and lacks some. Of 97,000 or so clones in the sample, roughly 94% are singletons; the top ten hold 0.89%. The sequencing sample was made of PBMCs. Receptors originate from a woman in her late teens or twenties in good health and CMV-seronegative.

The J gene is TRBJ2-5, the V gene TRBV4-2; 12 bases are a match to TRBD2. The J segment lost 2 bases and the V segment lost 0 bases, leaving 10 bases of the junction unmatched. Per the germline V gene, CDR1 is LGHNA and CDR2 is YNFKEQ. CDR3 length: 19 residues. The CDR3, as DNA: TGTGCCAGCAGCCAAGATGGGCTAGCGGGGGGGCCGGGACAAGAGACCCAGTACTTC. Amino acids: CASSQDGLAGGPGQETQYF.

This clone came up once. In the same sample, other DNA sequences code for this CDR3. The chain is built from TRBV7-2 and TRBJ2-3, with TRBD2 identical over 9 bases. Trimming took 1 base from V and 5 from J; bases not matched to a gene: 4. There are 15 residues in the CDR3. Germline lookup yields CDR1 SGHTA and CDR2 FQGNSA. The CDR3 protein is CASSLVAGAGDTQYF. The DNA for the CDR3 is TGTGCCAGCAGCTTAGTAGCGGGGGCTGGAGATACGCAGTATTTT.

The rearrangement joins TRBV7-9 to TRBJ1-6, with TRBD1 matching over 9 bases. Germline V CDR1 and CDR2: SEHNR, FQNEAQ (reference sequence). Trimming took 5 bases from V and 7 from J; bases not matched to a gene: 6. CDR3 length: 15 residues. Here the CDR3 DNA reads TGTGCCAGCAGCACAGGGACAGGGACCAATTCACCCCTCCACTTT. It codes for CASSTGTGTNSPLHF.

The chain recombines TRBV21-1 with TRBJ1-2; the D call in the table, TRBD1, was not verified against the DNA. TRBV21-1 represents a pseudogene. This CDR3 spans 14 amino acids. CDR3 in amino acids: CASSKGHSNYGYTF. As DNA, the CDR3 is TGTGCCAGCAGCAAAGGTCACAGTAACTATGGCTACACCTTC.

The genes are TRBV10-1 and TRBJ2-1; TRBD1 is a possible D gene (6 bases). Deletions cut 8 bases from V and 7 bases from J, with 9 bases between. Per germline, CDR1 WNHNN and CDR2 SYGVQD (reference sequence). This CDR3 has 11 amino acids. CDR3 sequence (DNA): TGCGCCAGCGAACAGGGTAATGAGCAGTTCTTC. Protein sequence: CASEQGNEQFF.

This chain joins TRBV7-9 and TRBJ2-1, with D possibly matching TRBD1 (6 bases). Trimming took off 6 bases at V and 3 bases at J, with 9 bases between the two ends. In germline, CDR1 is SEHNR, CDR2 FQNEAQ (reference sequence). The CDR3 is 13 amino acids. CDR3 region: CASSWTDYNEQFF. In nucleotides, the CDR3 is TGTGCCAGCAGTTGGACAGACTACAATGAGCAGTTCTTC.

The CDR3 region is CASSVGLLGGFETQYF. CDR3 DNA sequence: TGTGCCAGCAGCGTGGGCCTATTGGGGGGGTTTGAGACCCAGTACTTC. The chain joins TRBV9 to TRBJ2-5, with 7 bases that match TRBD2. CDR3 size: 16 residues. The V segment lost 2 bases and the J segment 5 bases; nucleotides outside the gene matches: 12. The germline V gene encodes CDR1 SGDLS and CDR2 YYNGEE.

V usage is TRBV30 and J usage is TRBJ1-5; no reliable D call. Trimming took 4 bases from V and 2 from J, leaving 9 bases between them. The germline V gene encodes CDR1 GTSNPN and CDR2 SVGIG (reference sequence). There are 13 residues in the CDR3. As DNA, the CDR3 is TGTGCCTGGACTCCGGTCGGCAATCAGCCCCAGCATTTT. Amino acids: CAWTPVGNQPQHF.

The V and J genes are TRBV6-1 and TRBJ2-2; tentative D call: TRBD1 (6 bases). The CDR3 is 14 amino acids. The germline CDR1 and CDR2 sequences are MNHNS and SASEGT. V lost 2 bases, J lost 6 bases, and 10 bases lay in between. CDR3 in DNA: TGTGCCAGCAGTGAACCCCCAGGGGCCGGGGAGCTGTTTTTT. Its translation: CASSEPPGAGELFF.

V is TRBV29-1 and J is TRBJ2-3; 11 nucleotides match TRBD2. CDR3 size: 11 residues. Trimming at V came to 1 base and at J to 14 bases, leaving 2 bases not matched to a gene. Germline CDR1 is SQVTM and CDR2 is ANQGSEA. As DNA, the CDR3 is TGCAGCGTTGAAGCTAGCGGGGGGCGGTATTTT. Its protein is CSVEASGGRYF.

The rearrangement links TRBV19 to TRBJ1-2, with 7 bases that match TRBD1. J gave up 5 bases and V 1 base, and 7 bases lay outside the gene matches. The V gene's germline CDR1 is LNHDA and CDR2 SQIVND (reference sequence). The CDR3 length is 15 residues. The CDR3 loop is CASSIVGTEGYGYTF. The CDR3 DNA reads TGTGCCAGTAGTATAGTAGGGACAGAGGGGTATGGCTACACCTTC.

The rearrangement joins TRBV2 to TRBJ2-7; D is perhaps TRBD1 (5 bases). Per the germline V gene, CDR1 is SNHLY and CDR2 is FYNNEI. V lost 6 bases, J lost 2 bases, and 14 bases lay in between. The CDR3 spans 14 residues. CDR3 loop: CASRGPGRTYEQYF. CDR3 DNA: TGTGCCAGCAGGGGGCCAGGGCGGACCTACGAGCAGTACTTC.

This clone appeared once. The chain combines TRBV19 with TRBJ1-1; unclear D gene. V was pared by 5 bases and J by 8 bases, with 15 bases between. Germline V gives CDR1 LNHDA, CDR2 SQIVND (reference sequence). The length of the CDR3 is 13 residues. As DNA, the CDR3 is TGTGCCAGTAGTCCGGGTGCGGTATTCGAAGCTTTCTTT. This gives the protein CASSPGAVFEAFF.

V usage is TRBV9 and J usage is TRBJ1-3; TRBD1 matches 9 bases. Germline V CDR1 and CDR2: SGDLS, YYNGEE. This CDR3 contains 16 residues. V was clipped by 3 bases and J by 4 bases; unmatched bases: 8. The CDR3 sequence: CASSGAGTGFGNTIYF. The CDR3 region has the DNA TGTGCCAGCAGCGGAGCCGGGACAGGGTTCGGAAACACCATATATTTT.

This clone was observed a single time. The V and J genes are TRBV14 and TRBJ2-1, with 15 nucleotides matching TRBD2. V shed 4 bases, J shed 8 bases, and the junction held 9 bases outside the gene matches. The germline V gene has CDR1 SGHDN and CDR2 FVKESK. The CDR3 consists of 17 residues. This chain's CDR3 is CASSPKPGLAGGYEQFF. CDR3 DNA: TGTGCCAGCAGCCCGAAACCGGGACTAGCGGGGGGCTATGAGCAGTTCTTC.

The chain is built from TRBV15 and TRBJ1-1; D is unclear. Between the trimmed V and J ends, which lost 0 bases and 8 bases, there was a span of 10 bases. Germline V gene lookup returns CDR1 LNHNV and CDR2 YYDKDF (reference sequence). This CDR3 is 13 amino acids long. The CDR3 DNA is TGTGCCACCAGCAGAGATTTAGTGGAGGAAGCTTTCTTT. Its protein is CATSRDLVEEAFF. Drawing the rest from reference TRBV15 and TRBJ1-1, the complete variable domain is DAMVIQNPRYQVTQFGKPVTLSCSQTLNHNVMYWYQQKSSQAPKLLFHYYDKDFNNEADTPDNFQSRRPNTSFCFLDIRSPGLGDTAMYLCATSRDLVEEAFFGQGTRLTVV.

The chain links TRBV7-8 to TRBJ1-2; 7 bases are a match to TRBD1. The CDR3 runs to 14 residues. Germline V gives CDR1 SGHVS, CDR2 FQNEAQ. Trimming cost V 3 bases and J 8 bases; bases outside gene matches: 9. CDR3 protein: CASSFYEGAQGYTF. CDR3 in DNA: TGTGCCAGCAGCTTCTACGAGGGGGCGCAGGGCTACACCTTC.

The chain combines TRBV27 with TRBJ2-1; 11 bases align to TRBD2. CDR3 size: 15 residues. Germline CDR1 and CDR2: MNHEY and SMNVEV (reference sequence). Trimming removed 2 bases from V and 9 bases from J; junction bases left unmatched: 6. CDR3 bases: TGTGCCAGCAGTTTACTAGCGGGAGGTGTGGTTGAGCAGTTCTTC. This gives the protein CASSLLAGGVVEQFF.

The rearrangement joins TRBV5-1 to TRBJ2-7; 8 nucleotides align to TRBD1. The J segment lost 3 bases and the V segment lost 4 bases, leaving 9 bases of the junction unmatched. This CDR3 has 15 residues. Germline V CDR1 and CDR2: SGHRS, YFSETQ. CDR3 nucleotides: TGCGCCAGCAGCGGAACCGGGACAGGTAACTACGAGCAGTACTTC. The encoded protein is CASSGTGTGNYEQYF.

The V gene is TRBV30, the J gene TRBJ1-1; maybe TRBD1 (5 bases). Germline-derived CDR1 and CDR2 are GTSNPN and SVGIG (reference sequence). The CDR3 is made up of 13 amino acids. V was pared by 1 base and J by 3 bases, with 9 bases between. The CDR3 bases are TGTGCCTGGAGTGACGGGGGATACACTGAAGCTTTCTTT. Its protein product is CAWSDGGYTEAFF.